This TCR beta chain was identified in a study of response to subunit inactivated influenza vaccine. This clonotype was detected only a few times. Its antigen remains unidentified. Notes on the study in general: A suggestion made by the authors is that each seasonal influenza vaccination recruits few new T cells.

Each CDR3 protein gets one entry after TCRdb re-called the RT-PCR reads with MiXCR. The repertoire consists of around 190,000 distinct CDR3 sequences, with about a tenth occurring once and the leading ten covering roughly a tenth. The clonotype originates from a middle-aged man who received an inactivated influenza vaccine. The starting material was non-naive T cells sorted from PBMCs, obtained on the day of vaccination.

In nucleotides, the CDR3 is TGTGCCAGCAGTGAGAGCAGGGGGGGGCTCGAGCAGTACTTC. This sequence encodes CASSESRGGLEQYF. This chain connects TRBV2 to TRBJ2-7, with D perhaps TRBD1 or TRBD2 (7 bases each). This CDR3 region has 14 residues. Germline V gene sequence: CDR1 SNHLY, CDR2 FYNNEI. The V end was cut by 3 bases, the J end by 6 bases, with 15 bases between. The variable domain in full, with the rest retrieved from reference TRBV2 and TRBJ2-7, is EPEVTQTPSHQVTQMGQEVILRCVPISNHLYFYWYRQILGQKVEFLVSFYNNEISEKSEIFDDQFSVERPDGSNFTLKIRSTKLEDSAMYFCASSESRGGLEQYFGPGTRLTVT.